This T cell receptor beta chain was recorded in a study of blood T cell repertoires in COVID-19. Study-wide context: COVID-19 samples from acute and convalescent phases originated in the United States, Italy and Spain. Sample material is recorded as cDNA or gDNA derived from T cells, B-cell-depleted T cells, or PBMCs.

How the authors handled the data: Amplification with reference gene primers provided the estimates of nucleated cell counts. TCRdb's copy holds only in-frame clones and misses some; the assay was immunoSEQ multiplex PCR. V, J and clone size were drawn from that table, and D and trimming were deduced from the DNA. The sample lists some 170,000 clones; 82% were seen once. The TCR was taken from a woman in her seventies with acute or convalescent COVID-19. Specimen: peripheral blood.

In DNA, the CDR3 is TGCGCCAGCAGCTTAGGGACAGGGGGAACCTATGGCTACACCTTC. It specifies CASSLGTGGTYGYTF. This chain joins TRBV5-1 and TRBJ1-2, with 11 bases fitting TRBD1. CDR1 is SGHRS and CDR2 is YFSETQ in the germline V gene. The CDR3 is 15 amino acids. V lost 2 bases and J lost 4; bases outside the gene matches: 4.